A selection of T cell receptor beta chains follows, all from one sample in a study of T cell responses to AZD1222 COVID-19 vaccine. Produced via immunoSEQ multiplex PCR; TCRdb's table is partial and in-frame only. The sample contains roughly 120,000 clones, around nine tenths of which appear only once. The sequences come from peripheral blood, collected on day 0 of AZD1222 vaccination. The origin of the receptors is an adult in good health. Each CDR3 is given with its conserved first and last residue. Fields, in order: clone size, J gene, D gene, V gene, CDR3 DNA, CDR3 protein. The D gene is left open where the match is weak. Clone size is not always given. Where it is, it says once, few, many or a class for expanded clones.

size: -; J: TRBJ2-3; D: TRBD2; V: TRBV3-1/TRBV3-2; DNA: TGTGCCAGCAGCCAAGGATTGATCGGGCGGGAGGGTTTAGATACGCAGTATTTT; CDR3: CASSQGLIGREGLDTQYF
size: few; J: TRBJ1-5; D: TRBD1; V: TRBV18; DNA: TGTGCCAGCTCCCTACAGGGGATGGGCAGTGGACAGCCCCAGCATTTT; CDR3: CASSLQGMGSGQPQHF
size: -; J: TRBJ1-3; D: -; V: TRBV5-1; DNA: TGCGCCAGCAGCTTCGGTCTGGGCTCTGGAAACACCATATATTTT; CDR3: CASSFGLGSGNTIYF
size: few; J: TRBJ1-2; D: -; V: TRBV6-1; DNA: TGTGCCAGCAGTGAATGGGAGGATCGATACACCTTC; CDR3: CASSEWEDRYTF
size: -; J: TRBJ2-3; D: TRBD1; V: TRBV11-2; DNA: TGTGCCAGCAGCCCGGGGACAGGGGCAACAGATACGCAGTATTTT; CDR3: CASSPGTGATDTQYF
size: once; J: TRBJ2-7; D: -; V: TRBV7-9; DNA: TGTGCCAGCAGCCTCCCCGAGTCCGAAAATGCCTACGAGCAGTACTTC; CDR3: CASSLPESENAYEQYF
size: -; J: TRBJ1-5; D: TRBD1; V: TRBV2; DNA: TGTGCCAGCAGCGATACCGGGACAGGGGTTCAGCCCCAGCATTTT; CDR3: CASSDTGTGVQPQHF
size: -; J: TRBJ2-6; D: -; V: TRBV5-6; DNA: TGTGCCAGCAGCTCCCTGAACTCTGGGGCCAACGTCCTGACTTTC; CDR3: CASSSLNSGANVLTF
size: -; J: TRBJ1-2; D: -; V: TRBV29-1; DNA: TGCAGCGTCCCAGGACAGAATGGCTACACCTTC; CDR3: CSVPGQNGYTF
size: -; J: TRBJ2-3; D: TRBD2; V: TRBV19; DNA: TGTGCCAGTACGGATAGCGGGAGGATGTATACGCAGTATTTT; CDR3: CASTDSGRMYTQYF
size: -; J: TRBJ2-7; D: TRBD2; V: TRBV6-2/TRBV6-3; DNA: TGTGCCAGCAGTTACTCGAAGGCGGGAGGATACGCCCCCTACGAGCAGTACTTC; CDR3: CASSYSKAGGYAPYEQYF
size: -; J: TRBJ1-1; D: TRBD1; V: TRBV30; DNA: TGTGCCTGGAGTCAGGGGGCGAGCACTGAAGCTTTCTTT; CDR3: CAWSQGASTEAFF
size: once; J: TRBJ2-1; D: TRBD1; V: TRBV27; DNA: TGTGCCAGCAGCCCTAAACAGGGGATAATCTACAATGAGCAGTTCTTC; CDR3: CASSPKQGIIYNEQFF
size: -; J: TRBJ2-1; D: TRBD1; V: TRBV19; DNA: TGTGCCAGTAGTCGTACAGGGGCCAATGAGCAGTTCTTC; CDR3: CASSRTGANEQFF
size: -; J: TRBJ2-3; D: TRBD2; V: TRBV5-1; DNA: TGCGCCAGCAGCCCCCCCCTAGCGGAGAGCACAGATACGCAGTATTTT; CDR3: CASSPPLAESTDTQYF
size: -; J: TRBJ2-2; D: -; V: TRBV27; DNA: TGTGCCAGCAGTTTACAGGGTGCCAACACCGGGGAGCTGTTTTTT; CDR3: CASSLQGANTGELFF
size: once; J: TRBJ2-7; D: -; V: TRBV20-1; DNA: TGCAGTGCTAGTAGGCCAAACTACGAGCAGTACTTC; CDR3: CSASRPNYEQYF
size: -; J: TRBJ1-3; D: -; V: TRBV10-3; DNA: TGTGCCATCAGTGAGGGGGTGAGGACTAACCCCTCTGGAAACACCATATATTTT; CDR3: CAISEGVRTNPSGNTIYF
size: -; J: TRBJ2-2; D: -; V: TRBV2; DNA: TGTGCCAGCACGGGCAGGGGGAACACCGGGGAGCTGTTTTTT; CDR3: CASTGRGNTGELFF
size: -; J: TRBJ1-1; D: -; V: TRBV27; DNA: TGTGCCAGCAGTTTTATAGTACCCCCGTTTGGCCAGAACACTGAAGCTTTCTTT; CDR3: CASSFIVPPFGQNTEAFF
size: -; J: TRBJ1-6; D: TRBD1; V: TRBV5-8; DNA: TGTGCCAGCAGCTACGGACAGGGAAGGAACTCACCCCTCCACTTT; CDR3: CASSYGQGRNSPLHF
size: -; J: TRBJ1-2; D: -; V: TRBV7-8; DNA: TGTGCCAGCAGCTTAAGTCCAGGGGCCGATACGGGCTACACCTTC; CDR3: CASSLSPGADTGYTF
size: -; J: TRBJ2-6; D: TRBD2; V: TRBV4-2; DNA: TGTGCCAGCAGCCAAGAGGTACTAGCGGAGTACTCTGGGGCCAACGTCCTGACTTTC; CDR3: CASSQEVLAEYSGANVLTF
size: once; J: TRBJ1-2; D: -; V: TRBV27; DNA: TGTGCCAGCAGTTTAACAGGCGGGTATGGCTACACCTTC; CDR3: CASSLTGGYGYTF
size: -; J: TRBJ1-1; D: -; V: TRBV30; DNA: TGTGCCTGGAGTTCGGTTGGAACGTCTGAAGCTTTCTTT; CDR3: CAWSSVGTSEAFF
size: -; J: TRBJ2-2; D: -; V: TRBV3-1/TRBV3-2; DNA: TGTGCCAGCAGCCAAGATAGGAGAGCGAAGTCCGGGGAGCTGTTTTTT; CDR3: CASSQDRRAKSGELFF
size: -; J: TRBJ2-5; D: -; V: TRBV11-2; DNA: TGTGCCAGCAGCTCTAAAGGGGGTAAAAGAGAGACCCAGTACTTC; CDR3: CASSSKGGKRETQYF
size: -; J: TRBJ1-4; D: -; V: TRBV4-1; DNA: TGCGCCAGCAGCCAGGGGTCGGCTAATGAAAAACTGTTTTTT; CDR3: CASSQGSANEKLFF
size: -; J: TRBJ1-2; D: -; V: TRBV27; DNA: TGTGCCAGCAGTTTATCGGCGGCTTCAGTCCATGGCTACACCTTC; CDR3: CASSLSAASVHGYTF
size: -; J: TRBJ1-2; D: -; V: TRBV6-5; DNA: TGTGCCAGCAGTTACTCGATTTCCAGAACCAACTATGGCTACACCTTC; CDR3: CASSYSISRTNYGYTF
size: -; J: TRBJ2-5; D: -; V: TRBV18; DNA: TGTGCCAGCTCTCGAGGAGAGCAAGAGACCCAGTACTTC; CDR3: CASSRGEQETQYF
size: -; J: TRBJ2-1; D: -; V: TRBV5-4; DNA: TGTGCCAGCAGCTTGCCGGGCCTCAATGAGCAGTTCTTC; CDR3: CASSLPGLNEQFF
size: -; J: TRBJ1-1; D: TRBD1; V: TRBV7-9; DNA: TGTGCCAGCAGGAGGGGACAGTTTGAAGCTTTCTTT; CDR3: CASRRGQFEAFF
size: -; J: TRBJ1-1; D: -; V: TRBV15; DNA: TGTGCCACCAGCAGAGAAGGGGGTACTGAAGCTTTCTTT; CDR3: CATSREGGTEAFF
size: once; J: TRBJ2-1; D: -; V: TRBV27; DNA: TGTGCCAGCAGTGGGGGTCCGACTAGGCCAGCCTCTAGGAACTACAATGAGCAGTTCTTC; CDR3: CASSGGPTRPASRNYNEQFF
size: few; J: TRBJ2-2; D: TRBD1; V: TRBV5-1; DNA: TGCGCCAGCAGCCTCAGGGGGCCAACCGGGGAGCTGTTTTTT; CDR3: CASSLRGPTGELFF
size: -; J: TRBJ2-1; D: -; V: TRBV12-3/TRBV12-4; DNA: TGTGCCAGCAGTTTCGGGGGTTACAATGAGCAGTTCTTC; CDR3: CASSFGGYNEQFF
size: -; J: TRBJ2-5; D: -; V: TRBV15; DNA: TGTGCCACCAGCAGAGTGTCCCCGGAGACCCAGTACTTC; CDR3: CATSRVSPETQYF
size: -; J: TRBJ1-5; D: -; V: TRBV6-6; DNA: TGTGCCAGCAGTTACTTAGGGGGTCAGCCCCAGCATTTT; CDR3: CASSYLGGQPQHF
size: -; J: TRBJ1-2; D: -; V: TRBV7-9; DNA: TGTGCCAGCAACTCCTTAACCGCCTATGGCTACACCTTC; CDR3: CASNSLTAYGYTF
size: few; J: TRBJ2-2; D: TRBD2; V: TRBV5-4; DNA: TGTGCCAGCAGCTCCGAGGGGAGGGCCCTCGGCGGGGAGCTGTTTTTT; CDR3: CASSSEGRALGGELFF
size: -; J: TRBJ2-2; D: TRBD2; V: TRBV9; DNA: TGTGCCAGCAGCCAGGTGGGAGGGTACACCGGGGAGCTGTTTTTT; CDR3: CASSQVGGYTGELFF
size: -; J: TRBJ2-2; D: TRBD1; V: TRBV28; DNA: TGTGCCAGCACCTCAACATCCGACAGGGGCGCGAACACCGGGGAGCTGTTTTTT; CDR3: CASTSTSDRGANTGELFF
size: -; J: TRBJ1-2; D: TRBD1; V: TRBV30; DNA: TGTGCCGGCATGCGTGGACCGGGACAGGGTATGAAAGGCTACACCTTC; CDR3: CAGMRGPGQGMKGYTF
size: -; J: TRBJ2-2; D: -; V: TRBV6-4; DNA: TGTGCCAGCAGTGACTCAGACACCGGGGAGCTGTTTTTT; CDR3: CASSDSDTGELFF
size: -; J: TRBJ2-1; D: -; V: TRBV2; DNA: TGTGCCAGCAGGTCGGACGGGGTTAATGAGCAGTTCTTC; CDR3: CASRSDGVNEQFF
size: -; J: TRBJ2-1; D: -; V: TRBV7-9; DNA: TGTGCCAGCAGCACTAACTACAATGAGCAGTTCTTC; CDR3: CASSTNYNEQFF
size: -; J: TRBJ2-6; D: TRBD1; V: TRBV29-1; DNA: TGCAGCGTTGTCGGGACAGGGGGCAGCGGGGCCAACGTCCTGACTTTC; CDR3: CSVVGTGGSGANVLTF
size: -; J: TRBJ1-1; D: -; V: TRBV18; DNA: TGTGCCAGCTCACCAGTATCGACAGGAGGATTGAACACTGAAGCTTTCTTT; CDR3: CASSPVSTGGLNTEAFF
size: -; J: TRBJ1-6; D: -; V: TRBV4-1; DNA: TGCGCCAGCAGCCAAGATTGGGAGCAGGGGTGGACCTATAATTCACCCCTCCACTTT; CDR3: CASSQDWEQGWTYNSPLHF
size: -; J: TRBJ1-1; D: TRBD1; V: TRBV28; DNA: TGTGCCAGCAGACCCGACAGGGGAAACACTGAAGCTTTCTTT; CDR3: CASRPDRGNTEAFF
size: -; J: TRBJ2-1; D: TRBD1; V: TRBV24-1; DNA: TGTGCCACCAGTACCGGGACAGCTTACAATGAGCAGTTCTTC; CDR3: CATSTGTAYNEQFF
size: once; J: TRBJ2-7; D: TRBD2; V: TRBV7-9; DNA: TGTGCCAGCAGCTTTACCGGGACTAGCGGATACGAGCAGTACTTC; CDR3: CASSFTGTSGYEQYF
size: -; J: TRBJ2-6; D: -; V: TRBV19; DNA: TGTGCCAGTAGTCGGGGGCACTCTGGGGCCAACGTCCTGACTTTC; CDR3: CASSRGHSGANVLTF
size: -; J: TRBJ2-2; D: -; V: TRBV30; DNA: TGTGCCTGGAGTAGCACAGGGCCCGGGGAGCTGTTTTTT; CDR3: CAWSSTGPGELFF
size: -; J: TRBJ2-1; D: -; V: TRBV6-5; DNA: TGTGCCAGCAGTTACCGGAATGAGCAGTTCTTC; CDR3: CASSYRNEQFF
size: few; J: TRBJ1-1; D: -; V: TRBV27; DNA: TGTGCCAGCGGGGACACCCGGGGGTTCACTGAAGCTTTCTTT; CDR3: CASGDTRGFTEAFF
size: -; J: TRBJ1-2; D: -; V: TRBV7-9; DNA: TGTGCCAGCAGCTCGTTCGACTATGACAGAGTCTATGGCTACACCTTC; CDR3: CASSSFDYDRVYGYTF
size: -; J: TRBJ2-1; D: -; V: TRBV5-1; DNA: TGCGCCAGCCGGGAGAAAAGGAGCTCCTACAATGAGCAGTTCTTC; CDR3: CASREKRSSYNEQFF